The 8 T cell receptor beta chains below were found in one sample sequenced in a study of shared clonotypes between healthy human individuals. Measured with immunoSEQ multiplex PCR; TCRdb has only the in-frame clones, and not every one. The data contain about 680,000 clones, 90% to 95% of them singletons. Naive CD8 populations comprised CD45RO-negative cells positively selected for CCR7, excluding terminally differentiated effector memory CD45RA+ cells. Sequencing was performed on naive CD8+ T cells sorted from blood. The source is a man aged 25 to 40 in good health.

The chain links TRBV6-5 to TRBJ2-5, with 7 nucleotides matching TRBD2. The germline V gene encodes CDR1 MNHEY and CDR2 SVGAGI. The length of the CDR3 is 14 residues. V lost 4 bases to trimming and J lost 9 bases; unmatched junction nucleotides: 11. Here the CDR3 DNA reads TGTGCCAGCAGTTTTGACAGCGGGACTCGATCCCAGTACTTC. This gives the protein CASSFDSGTRSQYF.

The CDR3, as DNA: TGTGCCAGCAGTTACCGTGGGATAGGGGCCACAGATACGCAGTATTTT. The encoded protein is CASSYRGIGATDTQYF. The chain links TRBV6-5 to TRBJ2-3, with D maybe TRBD1 (5 bases). Germline V gene lookup returns CDR1 MNHEY and CDR2 SVGAGI. CDR3 size: 16 residues. The germline V and J ends were trimmed by 2 bases and 2 bases, with 14 bases remaining between them.

CDR3 nucleotides: TGTGCCACCAGCAGAGAACATATCTATGAGCAGTTCTTC. Amino acid sequence: CATSREHIYEQFF. V is TRBV15 and J is TRBJ2-1; unclear D gene. Germline-derived CDR1 and CDR2 are LNHNV and YYDKDF (reference sequence). CDR3 length: 13 residues. Deletions cut 0 bases from V and 8 bases from J, with 8 bases between.

The chain combines TRBV11-2 with TRBJ2-3; D is perhaps TRBD1 (5 bases). The CDR3 loop spans 14 amino acids. The germline gives CDR1 SGHAT, CDR2 FQNNGV. Trimming removed 3 bases at V and 4 bases at J, with 11 bases between. The CDR3 loop is CASSFLQGADTQYF. CDR3 nucleotide sequence: TGTGCCAGCAGCTTCTTGCAGGGCGCAGATACGCAGTATTTT.

The V call is TRBV19, the J call TRBJ1-1; D is unclear. The CDR3 loop spans 13 amino acids. The V end was cut by 3 bases, the J end by 7 bases, with 12 bases between. Germline-derived CDR1 and CDR2 are LNHDA and SQIVND (reference sequence). The DNA for the CDR3 is TGTGCCAGTAGTATTCGGGGAGCACTTGAAGCTTTCTTT. Amino acid sequence: CASSIRGALEAFF.

CDR3 nucleotides: TGTGCCAGCAGTTACCGGGAAGATGAAAAACTGTTTTTT. Translating it yields CASSYREDEKLFF. The chain links TRBV6-5 to TRBJ1-4, with D unresolved. Per the germline V gene, CDR1 is MNHEY and CDR2 is SVGAGI. Between the trimmed V and J ends, which lost 2 bases and 6 bases, there was a span of 7 bases. This CDR3 has 13 residues.

The chain couples TRBV11-2 to TRBJ2-7; D not certain. V dropped 2 bases and J dropped 1 base, with 6 bases sitting between them. The V gene's germline CDR1 is SGHAT and CDR2 FQNNGV. The CDR3 length is 13 residues. In DNA, the CDR3 is TGTGCCAGCAGCTTACTGGGATCCTACGAGCAGTACTTC. Encoded protein: CASSLLGSYEQYF.

The V call is TRBV10-2, the J call TRBJ2-5; 9 nucleotides align to TRBD1. V lost 6 bases, J lost 1 base, and 6 bases stayed unmatched. This CDR3 spans 15 amino acids. Germline assignment: CDR1 WSHSY and CDR2 SAAADI. As DNA, the CDR3 is TGCGCCAGCAGCCTGGGACAGGGAAGCCAAGAGACCCAGTACTTC. As protein: CASSLGQGSQETQYF.